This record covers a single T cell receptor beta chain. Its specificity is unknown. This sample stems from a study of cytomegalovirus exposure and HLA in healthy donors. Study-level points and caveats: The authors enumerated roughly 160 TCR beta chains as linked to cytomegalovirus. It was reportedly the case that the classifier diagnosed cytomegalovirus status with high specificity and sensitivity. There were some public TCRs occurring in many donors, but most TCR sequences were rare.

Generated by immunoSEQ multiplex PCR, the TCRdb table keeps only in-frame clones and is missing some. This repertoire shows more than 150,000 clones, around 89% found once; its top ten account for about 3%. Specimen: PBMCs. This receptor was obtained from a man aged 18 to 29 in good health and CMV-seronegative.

The CDR3 coding sequence is TGTGCCAGCAGCCCGAGAGTAAACCGCGAGCAGTACTTC. It specifies CASSPRVNREQYF. The chain uses TRBV11-2 and TRBJ2-7; D not resolved. This CDR3 contains 13 residues. Trimming removed 5 bases from V and 6 bases from J, with 14 bases in between. CDR1 and CDR2 from the germline V gene are SGHAT and FQNNGV. Full variable domain (missing parts from reference TRBV11-2 and TRBJ2-7): EAGVAQSPRYKIIEKRQSVAFWCNPISGHATLYWYQQILGQGPKLLIQFQNNGVVDDSQLPKDRFSAERLKGVDSTLKIQPAKLEDSAVYLCASSPRVNREQYFGPGTRLTVT.